The TCR beta chain under discussion was sequenced for a study of T cell repertoires in cytomegalovirus infection. Study background: Carrying CMV and the relevant HLA type showed in public TCR beta signatures. Study findings and constraints: Ex vivo responses were dominated by HLA-C-restricted CMV-specific TCR beta clonotypes.

Each CDR3 protein is one row after TCRdb ran MiXCR on the reads. The data hold roughly 700,000 distinct CDR3 sequences, with roughly 36% observed a single time. Points on this clonotype: Antigen: not known.

The source was cultured PBMCs, collected from culture after CMV antigen stimulation. This sequence originates from a human donor in good health (CMV status not recorded). Some clones in this sample may be carry-over from other donors' samples.

Here the CDR3 DNA reads TGCAGTGCTCCCCCCGCAACTAATGAAAAACTGTTTTTT. It translates to CSAPPATNEKLFF. The chain joins TRBV20-1 to TRBJ1-4; no definite D call. This CDR3 has 13 amino acids. Germline V gene lookup returns CDR1 DFQATT and CDR2 SNEGSKA (reference sequence). Trimming shortened V by 5 bases and J by 0 bases, and 7 bases separated the two germline ends.